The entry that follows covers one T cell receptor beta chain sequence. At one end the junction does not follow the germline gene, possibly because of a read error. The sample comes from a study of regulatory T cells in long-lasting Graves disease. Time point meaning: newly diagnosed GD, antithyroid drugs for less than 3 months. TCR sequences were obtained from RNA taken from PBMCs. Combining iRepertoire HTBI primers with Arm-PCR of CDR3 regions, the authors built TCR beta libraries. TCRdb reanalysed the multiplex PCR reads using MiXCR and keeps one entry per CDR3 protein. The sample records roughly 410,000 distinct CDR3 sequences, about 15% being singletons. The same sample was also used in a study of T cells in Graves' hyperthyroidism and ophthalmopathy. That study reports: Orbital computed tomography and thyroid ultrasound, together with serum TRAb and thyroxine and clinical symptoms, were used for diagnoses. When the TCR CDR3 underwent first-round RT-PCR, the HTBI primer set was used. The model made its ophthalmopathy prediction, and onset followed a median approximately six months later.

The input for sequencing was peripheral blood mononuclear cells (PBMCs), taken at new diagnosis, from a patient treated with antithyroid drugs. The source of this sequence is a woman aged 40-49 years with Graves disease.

The CDR3 DNA follows: TGTGCCAGCAGCCTACAACCGTCCTACAAGCAGTACTTC. Protein product: CASSLQPSYKQYF. This chain connects TRBV11-2 to TRBJ2-7, with D hard to call. CDR1 and CDR2 from the germline V gene are SGHAT and FQNNGV. The CDR3 sequence is 13 residues long.